This T cell receptor (beta chain) comes out of a study of blood T cell repertoires in COVID-19. The germline V and J ends were trimmed by 1 base and 9 bases, with 10 bases remaining between them. CDR1 is SEHNR and CDR2 is FQNEAQ in the germline V gene (reference sequence). The CDR3 is 12 residues long. TCRdb's copy holds only in-frame clones and misses some; the assay was immunoSEQ multiplex PCR. The sample consists of roughly 300,000 clones, 65% to 90% of them appearing once. The chain uses TRBV7-9 and TRBJ2-7, with D tentatively TRBD1 (5 bases). Sequencing used PBMCs or T cells enriched from blood (not recorded which). The source is a woman aged 40 to 50 with acute COVID-19. In nucleotides, the CDR3 is TGTGCCAGCAGCTTAGGGGGCGACGGGCAGTACTTC. It encodes CASSLGGDGQYF.